Listed below are T cell receptor beta chains from one sample, sequenced in a study of T cell changes during pregnancy in multiple sclerosis. Assay used: immunoSEQ multiplex PCR; TCRdb lists only in-frame clones, some missing. The data show tens of thousands of clones, roughly 89% seen once. The specimen comprised peripheral blood, sampled in the third trimester of pregnancy. The origin of the receptors is a female donor in good health, enrolled as a control in a pregnancy study. CDR3s include the opening cysteine and the closing phenylalanine or tryptophan. The D gene is left open where the match is weak. Clone size is given for some rows only: seen once, a few or many times, or a class if the clone is expanded.

clone_size d_call j_call v_call cdr3_nt cdr3_aa
few NA TRBJ1-1 TRBV11-2 TGTGCCAGCAGCCTCGGGGTAGGCACTGAAGCTTTCTTT CASSLGVGTEAFF
NA TRBD1 TRBJ2-7 TRBV18 TGTGCCAGCTCACAAAACAGGGGATCCTACGAGCAGTACTTC CASSQNRGSYEQYF
NA NA TRBJ1-1 TRBV5-1 TGCGCCAGCAGCTTGAGTAGTGGGGGCTGGTACACTGAAGCTTTCTTT CASSLSSGGWYTEAFF
NA NA TRBJ2-2 TRBV6-1 TGTGCCAGCAGTGTAGGGACAAGGAACACCGGGGAGCTGTTTTTT CASSVGTRNTGELFF
NA NA TRBJ2-6 TRBV6-4 TGTGCCAGCAGTTTGGGCACCAGCTCTGGGGCCAACGTCCTGACTTTC CASSLGTSSGANVLTF
NA NA TRBJ1-2 TRBV5-1 TGCGCCAGCAGCTTGGAGGAGGGTGCTAACTATGGCTACACCTTC CASSLEEGANYGYTF
once TRBD2 TRBJ2-1 TRBV11-2 TGTGCCAGCAGCTTAGTTTCCAGCGGGGGGATGTTCTATGAGCAGTTCTTC CASSLVSSGGMFYEQFF
NA NA TRBJ1-1 TRBV5-1 TGCGCCAGCAGCTTGGCGCTTGACAGTATGAACACTGAAGCTTTCTTT CASSLALDSMNTEAFF
NA TRBD1 TRBJ2-1 TRBV6-5 TGTGCCAGCAGTCCGGACAGGGGTTACAATGAGCAGTTCTTC CASSPDRGYNEQFF
NA TRBD2 TRBJ2-1 TRBV15 TGTGCCACCAGCAGTTTCTTCGGACTAGCGGGAGACGAGCAGTTCTTC CATSSFFGLAGDEQFF
NA TRBD2 TRBJ2-1 TRBV6-5 TGTGCCAGCAGAGCTAGCGGGAGAGGGAATGAGCAGTTCTTC CASRASGRGNEQFF
NA TRBD1 TRBJ1-5 TRBV18 TGTGCCAGCTCACCCACGGTCCCGGGACAGAGCAATCAGCCCCAGCATTTT CASSPTVPGQSNQPQHF
NA NA TRBJ1-5 TRBV19 TGTGCCAGTAGTATGATGGGGCGGAGCAATCAGCCCCAGCATTTT CASSMMGRSNQPQHF
NA NA TRBJ1-3 TRBV5-4 TGTGCCAGCAGCTTGGATATCGGGGGGCGCTCGGGCACCATATATTTT CASSLDIGGRSGTIYF
once TRBD1 TRBJ1-1 TRBV19 TGTGCCAGTAGTACCCGGACAGGTCAGAACACTGAAGCTTTCTTT CASSTRTGQNTEAFF
NA NA TRBJ2-1 TRBV7-2 TGTGCCAGCAGCCCCAGACTAGGAATCTTTGAGCAGTTCTTC CASSPRLGIFEQFF
NA NA TRBJ2-1 TRBV19 TGTGCCAGTAGTCCATTTCCATCGAGGGAGTTCAATGAGCAGTTCTTC CASSPFPSREFNEQFF
NA TRBD1 TRBJ1-6 TRBV19 TGTGCCAGTAGAACAGGGGCGAATTCACCCCTCCACTTT CASRTGANSPLHF
NA NA TRBJ1-2 TRBV7-2 TGTGCCAGCAGCTTATGGGGGGTCGAGAGGGGCTACACCTTC CASSLWGVERGYTF
NA NA TRBJ2-7 TRBV4-3 TGCGCCAGCAGCCAAGGTCTTCAGAACTACGAGCAGTACTTC CASSQGLQNYEQYF
once NA TRBJ2-7 TRBV7-2 TGTGCCAGCAGCTTTTTGCCGGACAACTCCTACGAGCAGTACTTC CASSFLPDNSYEQYF
NA TRBD1 TRBJ1-1 TRBV2 TGTGCCAGCAGCCCGACAGGGGGGATGAACACTGAAGCTTTCTTT CASSPTGGMNTEAFF
NA NA TRBJ1-2 TRBV15 TGTGCCACCAGCAGAGCTTATGAAACGACAGGCGGCTACACCTTC CATSRAYETTGGYTF
NA TRBD1 TRBJ1-6 TRBV28 TGTGCCAGCAGTCCGGGACAGGGGAATTCACCCCTCCACTTT CASSPGQGNSPLHF
NA NA TRBJ2-1 TRBV4-3 TGCGCCAGCAGCCACCAGGTTGATTCTTTCGATGAGCAGTTCTTC CASSHQVDSFDEQFF
NA TRBD2 TRBJ2-3 TRBV7-2 TGTGCCAGCAGTACCACTAGCGGGACTCGCACAGATACGCAGTATTTT CASSTTSGTRTDTQYF
NA TRBD2 TRBJ2-7 TRBV5-4 TGTGCCAGCAGCTTCCCGGCGGGAGGGCCTAGCGAGCAGTACTTC CASSFPAGGPSEQYF
NA NA TRBJ1-4 TRBV28 TGTGCCAGCAGTTTATCAGGTGCCCTGGGTGAAAAACTGTTTTTT CASSLSGALGEKLFF
NA NA TRBJ2-5 TRBV5-1 TGCGCCAGCAGCTTGGCCTCGGGGAGTGGGGAGACCCAGTACTTC CASSLASGSGETQYF
NA TRBD2 TRBJ2-1 TRBV4-3 TGCGCCAGCAGCCAAGATCTAGCTAGCGGGAGACGCAATGAGCAGTTCTTC CASSQDLASGRRNEQFF
NA NA TRBJ1-5 TRBV15 TGTGCCACCAGCGTGAGCCTCGATCAGCCCCAGCATTTT CATSVSLDQPQHF
NA TRBD1 TRBJ2-3 TRBV29-1 TGCAGCGCCCGGACAGGCGAAGGTACGCAGTATTTT CSARTGEGTQYF
once NA TRBJ1-1 TRBV10-2 TGCGCCAGCAGTGCTTACAAGTTGAACACTGAAGCTTTCTTT CASSAYKLNTEAFF
few TRBD1 TRBJ2-7 TRBV7-9 TGTGCCAGCAGCCCCGGGACAGCCAACTCCTACGAGCAGTACTTC CASSPGTANSYEQYF
few TRBD2 TRBJ2-2 TRBV5-8 TGTGCCAGCAGCGCCCGACTAGCTAACACCGGGGAGCTGTTTTTT CASSARLANTGELFF
NA TRBD1 TRBJ1-2 TRBV9 TGTGCCAGCAGCGGACAGGGGGCGCTGGGACAGGGCTACACCTTC CASSGQGALGQGYTF
NA TRBD1 TRBJ2-7 TRBV19 TGTGCCACCTCAGGACAGGGTTACTACGAGCAGTACTTC CATSGQGYYEQYF
NA NA TRBJ1-4 TRBV5-1 TGCGCCAGCAGCTTAAACGGAAAGGGGGATGAAAAACTGTTTTTT CASSLNGKGDEKLFF
NA TRBD1 TRBJ2-6 TRBV19 TGTGCCAGTAGTAACGACAGGGATGCTGGGGCCAACGTCCTGACTTTC CASSNDRDAGANVLTF
NA NA TRBJ1-3 TRBV30 TGTGCCTGGAGTTTAGTGGACAGTGGGCCTGGAAACACCATATATTTT CAWSLVDSGPGNTIYF
NA NA TRBJ2-7 TRBV7-2 TGTGCCAGCAACCCAGGGGACGAGCAGTACTTC CASNPGDEQYF
few TRBD1 TRBJ1-5 TRBV7-8 TGTGCCAGCAGCTTGGGACAGGGAAATAGCAATCAGCCCCAGCATTTT CASSLGQGNSNQPQHF
NA NA TRBJ2-4 TRBV6-5 TGTGCCAGCAGTACCCGAGGGATAAGTGACATTCAGTACTTC CASSTRGISDIQYF
NA NA TRBJ1-1 TRBV29-1 TGCAGCGTTGACCCTCGGGGTTGGGGGAACACTGAAGCTTTCTTT CSVDPRGWGNTEAFF
NA NA TRBJ1-5 TRBV19 TGTGCCAGTAGTCAGGACAGAGGAGATAGCAATCAGCCCCAGCATTTT CASSQDRGDSNQPQHF
NA TRBD1 TRBJ2-5 TRBV5-1 TGCGCCAGCAGCTTGGGACAGGGCAAAGAGACCCAGTACTTC CASSLGQGKETQYF
NA NA TRBJ1-3 TRBV7-8 TGTGCCAGCAGCTTAGACCGGGTCGGAAACACCATATATTTT CASSLDRVGNTIYF
once TRBD1 TRBJ1-5 TRBV7-9 TGTGCCAGCAGCTCAGGGGGTATGGGAAATCAGCCCCAGCATTTT CASSSGGMGNQPQHF
NA NA TRBJ2-5 TRBV7-2 TGTGCCAGCACCCAATTCGGGGGGCAGGTCGAGACCCAGTACTTC CASTQFGGQVETQYF
NA NA TRBJ2-1 TRBV6-5 TGTGCCAGCAGCCTCGGGAGCTCCTACAATGAGCAGTTCTTC CASSLGSSYNEQFF
NA NA TRBJ2-1 TRBV11-2 TGTGCCAGCAGCTACTATGATGAGCAGTTCTTC CASSYYDEQFF
NA TRBD1 TRBJ1-1 TRBV25-1 TGTGCCAGCCGTGACAGGGCCCCCACTGAAGCTTTCTTT CASRDRAPTEAFF
NA NA TRBJ2-2 TRBV2 TGTGCCAGGAACAATGGGAACACCGGGGAGCTGTTTTTT CARNNGNTGELFF
NA NA TRBJ2-3 TRBV5-4 TGTGCCAGCAGCTTTATCACAGATACGCAGTATTTT CASSFITDTQYF
NA NA TRBJ1-5 TRBV27 TGTGCCAGCAGTTCAGGCCTAGCCGGCCAGCCCCAGCATTTT CASSSGLAGQPQHF